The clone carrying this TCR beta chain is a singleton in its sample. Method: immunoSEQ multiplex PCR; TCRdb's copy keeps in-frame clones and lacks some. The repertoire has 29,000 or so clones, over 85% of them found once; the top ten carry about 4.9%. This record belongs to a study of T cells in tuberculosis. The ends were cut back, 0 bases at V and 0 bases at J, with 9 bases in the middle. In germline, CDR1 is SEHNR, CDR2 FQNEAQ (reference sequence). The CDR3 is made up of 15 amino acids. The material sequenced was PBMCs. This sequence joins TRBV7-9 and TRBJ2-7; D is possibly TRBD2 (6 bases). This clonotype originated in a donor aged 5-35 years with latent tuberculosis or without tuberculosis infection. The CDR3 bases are TGTGCCAGCAGCTTAGCGGAGGGACTCTCCTACGAGCAGTACTTC. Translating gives CASSLAEGLSYEQYF.